The clone carrying this T cell receptor beta chain was counted only a few times. Its specificity is not known. Hyperthyroidism patients had new diagnoses, durations under 2 months, and ages of 18 to 65. The diagnosis combined clinical symptoms, thyroxine, TRAb, thyroid ultrasound and orbital computed tomography scans. RNA transcripts yielded amplified TCR beta CDR3 regions. A first-round RT-PCR used HTBI primers, followed by a second-round multiplex PCR. TCRdb re-called the multiplex PCR reads through MiXCR, storing one row per CDR3 protein. The data contain around 1.1 million distinct CDR3 sequences, roughly 35% of them singletons. The CDR3 extends over 15 amino acids. Germline V CDR1 and CDR2: LNHDA, SQIVND (reference sequence). V was pared by 4 bases and J by 1 base, with 14 bases between. This record belongs to a study of Graves' ophthalmopathy and Graves' hyperthyroidism. Study background: A follow-up of 18 months without ophthalmopathy meant that hyperthyroidism was stable.

General study points: Among expanded thyroid clonotypes above 0.001 frequency, most also occurred in blood.

This receptor was identified in an adult man with Graves' hyperthyroidism. V usage is TRBV19 and J usage is TRBJ2-7; D gene uncertain. The material sequenced was peripheral blood or thyroid tissue (not recorded which). CDR3 nucleotide sequence: TGTGCCAGTAGTAGAAGTGCCACCGAATCCTACGAGCAGTACTTC. This sequence encodes CASSRSATESYEQYF.